The 9 T cell receptor beta chains below all came from one sample that was sequenced in a study of blood T cell repertoires in COVID-19. Sequencing was performed with immunoSEQ multiplex PCR; in TCRdb, only in-frame clones are kept and a portion is missing. The repertoire holds about 160,000 clones, with more than 65% as singletons. Input material: peripheral blood. The source is a woman aged 55-70 years with COVID-19, enrolled during active disease.

The V and J genes are TRBV28 and TRBJ1-1; perhaps TRBD1 as D (5 bases). The CDR3 contains 13 residues. CDR1 is MDHEN, CDR2 SYDVKM, per germline. Deletions cut 7 bases from V and 2 bases from J, with 11 bases between. The CDR3: CASIVGPNTEAFF. In DNA, the CDR3 is TGTGCCAGCATCGTGGGGCCCAACACTGAAGCTTTCTTT. Filled out from reference TRBV28 and TRBJ1-1, the complete variable domain reads DVKVTQSSRYLVKRTGEKVFLECVQDMDHENMFWYRQDPGLGLRLIYFSYDVKMKEKGDIPEGYSVSREKKERFSLILESASTNQTSMYLCASIVGPNTEAFFGQGTRLTVV.

This clone came up once. The rearrangement uses TRBV6-5 and TRBJ2-3; TRBD2 agrees at 7 bases. The V gene's germline CDR1 is MNHEY and CDR2 SVGAGI. This CDR3 region has 16 residues. V gave up 2 bases and J gave up 6 bases; unmatched junction bases: 11. This CDR3 is CASSYDIWTSRDTQYF. In DNA form, the CDR3 reads TGTGCCAGCAGTTACGACATATGGACTAGTCGGGATACGCAGTATTTT.

This clone ranks as medium-sized (0.01 to 0.1%). The V call is TRBV5-8, the J call TRBJ1-2; D ambiguous. V lost 0 bases, J lost 6 bases, and 12 bases lay in between. Germline V gene sequence: CDR1 SGHTS, CDR2 YDEGEE. The CDR3 totals 14 residues. The CDR3 loop reads CASSLGIAGDGYTF. The CDR3 bases are TGTGCCAGCAGCTTGGGAATCGCCGGGGATGGCTACACCTTC.

The chain combines TRBV5-1 with TRBJ2-7; D may be TRBD1 (6 bases). The CDR3 is 14 residues long. Germline CDR1 reads SGHRS; CDR2 reads YFSETQ. Trimming took 4 bases from V and 4 from J, leaving 15 bases between them. CDR3: CASSHRDNSYEQYF. As DNA, the CDR3 is TGCGCCAGCAGCCACCGGGACAACAGTTACGAGCAGTACTTC.

The V call is TRBV28, the J call TRBJ2-3; 10 bases match TRBD2. The CDR3 consists of 17 residues. Germline V gene data show CDR1 as MDHEN and CDR2 as SYDVKM. Trimming cost V 6 bases and J 4 bases; bases outside gene matches: 13. The CDR3 DNA follows: TGTGCCAGCAGCTTAGCGGGAGGCCCGTTCAATTCAGATACGCAGTATTTT. Residues: CASSLAGGPFNSDTQYF.

V gene TRBV5-1 combines with J gene TRBJ2-2; 10 positions agree with TRBD1. V gave up 4 bases and J gave up 3 bases; unmatched junction bases: 6. CDR1 and CDR2 from the germline V gene are SGHRS and YFSETQ. The CDR3 spans 16 residues. As DNA, the CDR3 is TGCGCCAGCAGCCGGGTGGGACAGGGGTACACCGGGGAGCTGTTTTTT. It encodes CASSRVGQGYTGELFF.

V and J are TRBV30 and TRBJ2-7, with a tentative D call TRBD2 (5 bases). The CDR3 sequence is 14 residues long. Germline CDR1 and CDR2: GTSNPN and SVGIG (reference sequence). V was shortened by 4 bases and J by 2 bases, with 15 bases between the two germline ends. The CDR3 nucleotides read TGTGCCTGGACTCCTACGAGAGGGACCTACGAGCAGTACTTC. This codes for CAWTPTRGTYEQYF.

This chain joins TRBV7-9 and TRBJ2-7; D is perhaps TRBD2 (6 bases). Germline V CDR1 and CDR2: SEHNR, FQNEAQ (reference sequence). The V gene lost 2 bases and the J gene lost 0 bases, with 11 bases spanning the gap. The CDR3 covers 15 residues. The CDR3 here is CASSLPAGNSYEQYF. The CDR3 region has the DNA TGTGCCAGCAGCTTACCGGCGGGAAACTCCTACGAGCAGTACTTC.

This chain links TRBV18 with TRBJ1-4; the match to TRBD1 covers 7 bases. Trimming removed 3 bases from V and 5 bases from J; junction bases left unmatched: 6. CDR1 KGHSH and CDR2 LQKENI come from the germline V gene. The CDR3 consists of 15 residues. The CDR3 region has the DNA TGTGCCAGCTCACCGGGGGCCAGGGGGAATGAAAAACTGTTTTTT. Translating gives CASSPGARGNEKLFF.